One and the same sample provided the 8 T cell receptor beta chains below, sequenced in a study of blood T cell repertoires in COVID-19. TCRdb's table, derived via immunoSEQ multiplex PCR, lists solely in-frame clones and lacks some. The repertoire holds around 140,000 clones, with about 74% as singletons. Specimen: peripheral blood. Receptors were obtained from a man aged 45-65 years with acute or convalescent COVID-19.

Only one count was recorded for this clone. The gene calls are TRBV19 and TRBJ1-1, with 10 nucleotides matching TRBD1. The CDR3 runs 15 residues. Germline CDR1 reads LNHDA; CDR2 reads SQIVND (reference sequence). Unmatched junction bases numbered 4, after V lost 6 bases and J lost 0 bases. The CDR3 DNA is TGTGCCAGTAGGGACAGGGGGTTCGTGAACACTGAAGCTTTCTTT. This encodes CASRDRGFVNTEAFF. The full variable domain, in which reference TRBV19 and TRBJ1-1 provide the parts outside the CDR3, is DGGITQSPKYLFRKEGQNVTLSCEQNLNHDAMYWYRQDPGQGLRLIYYSQIVNDFQKGDIAEGYSVSREKKESFPLTVTSAQKNPTAFYLCASRDRGFVNTEAFFGQGTRLTVV.

The CDR3 sequence: CASSQLAGGPYNEQFF. For the CDR3, the DNA is TGTGCCAGCAGTCAACTAGCGGGGGGACCCTACAATGAGCAGTTCTTC. The chain links TRBV6-2 or TRBV6-3 to TRBJ2-1, with 12 positions matching TRBD2. Looked up from germline, CDR1 is MNHEY and CDR2 is SVGEGT. The CDR3 spans 16 residues. V trimming: 5 bases; J trimming: 2 bases; junction bases outside the gene matches: 4.

This sequence joins TRBV18 and TRBJ1-2, with D possibly matching TRBD1 (6 bases). CDR3 length equals 13 residues. V gave up 3 bases and J gave up 6 bases, with 11 bases separating them. From germline, CDR1 is KGHSH and CDR2 LQKENI. The CDR3 DNA reads TGTGCCAGCTCACCTCGACAGGACGATGGCTACACCTTC. Protein product: CASSPRQDDGYTF.

The chain links TRBV11-3 to TRBJ2-1; a possible D gene is TRBD2 (6 bases). V was clipped by 4 bases and J by 8 bases, with 15 bases between them. CDR1 SGHNT and CDR2 YENEEA come from the germline V gene. The CDR3 is made up of 14 amino acids. CDR3 sequence (DNA): TGTGCCAGCAGCTACTCGAGCGCGGGATATGAGCAGTTCTTC. Its protein product is CASSYSSAGYEQFF.

The J gene is TRBJ1-2, the V gene TRBV27, with TRBD1 identical over 10 bases. With 3 bases clipped from V and 2 bases from J, the junction kept 0 bases outside the gene matches. Germline CDR1 MNHEY, CDR2 SMNVEV (reference sequence). The CDR3 contains 14 residues. This CDR3 is CASSLTGGNYGYTF. The CDR3 nucleotides are TGTGCCAGCAGTTTGACAGGGGGCAACTATGGCTACACCTTC.

This clone was detected only once. The genes are TRBV7-6 and TRBJ2-1; TRBD1 is a possible D gene (5 bases). Deletions cut 5 bases from V and 5 bases from J, with 22 bases between. CDR3 length: 17 residues. The germline V gene has CDR1 SGHVS and CDR2 FNYEAQ. The CDR3 coding sequence is TGTGCCAGCAGCCATTCAGGGTTTGCAGGCACGGACAATGAGCAGTTCTTC. Protein product: CASSHSGFAGTDNEQFF.

The V call is TRBV5-4, the J call TRBJ1-4; no reliable D call. V was clipped by 2 bases and J by 0 bases, with 11 bases between them. Looked up from germline, CDR1 is SGHNT and CDR2 is YYREEE (reference sequence). This CDR3 is 16 amino acids long. CDR3 DNA: TGTGCCAGCAGCTTTGGAGGCCTCGCAACTAATGAAAAACTGTTTTTT. Protein: CASSFGGLATNEKLFF.

The V and J genes are TRBV5-8 and TRBJ1-2; D gene ambiguous. The CDR3 consists of 13 residues. V lost 0 bases and J 6 bases, leaving 9 bases between the germline ends. Germline-derived CDR1 and CDR2 are SGHTS and YDEGEE. This CDR3 is CASSLAWQDGYTF. CDR3 bases: TGTGCCAGCAGCTTGGCCTGGCAGGATGGCTACACCTTC.